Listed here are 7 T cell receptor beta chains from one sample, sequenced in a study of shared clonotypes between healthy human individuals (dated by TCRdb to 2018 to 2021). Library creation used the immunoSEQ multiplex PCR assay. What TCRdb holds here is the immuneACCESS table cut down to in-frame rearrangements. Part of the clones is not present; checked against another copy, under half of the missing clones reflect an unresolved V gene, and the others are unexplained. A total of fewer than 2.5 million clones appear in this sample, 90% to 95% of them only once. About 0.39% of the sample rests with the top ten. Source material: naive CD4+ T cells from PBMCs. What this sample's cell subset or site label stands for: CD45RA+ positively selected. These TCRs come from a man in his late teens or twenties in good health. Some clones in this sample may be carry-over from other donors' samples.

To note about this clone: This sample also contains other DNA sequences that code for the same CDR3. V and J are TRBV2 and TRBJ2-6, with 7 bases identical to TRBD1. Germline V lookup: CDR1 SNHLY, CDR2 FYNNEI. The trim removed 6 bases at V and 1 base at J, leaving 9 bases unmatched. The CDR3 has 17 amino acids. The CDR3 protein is CASSYRQGGSGANVLTF. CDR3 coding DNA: TGTGCCAGCAGCTACAGACAGGGCGGATCTGGGGCCAACGTCCTGACTTTC.

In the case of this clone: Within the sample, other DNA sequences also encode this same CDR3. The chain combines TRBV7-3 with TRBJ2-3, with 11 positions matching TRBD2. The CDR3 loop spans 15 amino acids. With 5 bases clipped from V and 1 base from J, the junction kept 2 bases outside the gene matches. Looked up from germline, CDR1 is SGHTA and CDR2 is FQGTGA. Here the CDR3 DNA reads TGTGCCAGCAGCCTGACTAGCGGGGGCACAGATACGCAGTATTTT. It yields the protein CASSLTSGGTDTQYF.

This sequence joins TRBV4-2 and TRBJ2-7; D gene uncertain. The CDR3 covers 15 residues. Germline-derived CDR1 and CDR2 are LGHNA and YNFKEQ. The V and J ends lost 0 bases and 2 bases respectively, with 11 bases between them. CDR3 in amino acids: CASSQDHTGTYEQYF. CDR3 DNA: TGTGCCAGCAGCCAAGATCATACGGGTACCTACGAGCAGTACTTC.

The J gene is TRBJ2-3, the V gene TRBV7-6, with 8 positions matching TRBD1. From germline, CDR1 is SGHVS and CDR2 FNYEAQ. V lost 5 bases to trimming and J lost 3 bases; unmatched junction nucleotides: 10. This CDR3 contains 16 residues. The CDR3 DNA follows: TGTGCCAGCAGCCCCGCGACAGGGGTTGGAACAGATACGCAGTATTTT. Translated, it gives CASSPATGVGTDTQYF.

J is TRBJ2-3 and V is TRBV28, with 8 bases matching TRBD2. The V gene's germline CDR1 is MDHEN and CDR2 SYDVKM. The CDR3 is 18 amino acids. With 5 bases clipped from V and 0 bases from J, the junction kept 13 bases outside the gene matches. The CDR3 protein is CASSPPTSAFLSTDTQYF. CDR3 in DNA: TGTGCCAGCAGTCCGCCGACTAGCGCCTTCCTTAGCACAGATACGCAGTATTTT.

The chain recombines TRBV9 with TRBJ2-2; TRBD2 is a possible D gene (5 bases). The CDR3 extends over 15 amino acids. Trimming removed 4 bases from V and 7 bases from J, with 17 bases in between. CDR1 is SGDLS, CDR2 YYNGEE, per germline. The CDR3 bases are TGTGCCAGCAGCCCTTCTAGGGAGCGTCACGGGGAGCTGTTTTTT. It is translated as CASSPSRERHGELFF. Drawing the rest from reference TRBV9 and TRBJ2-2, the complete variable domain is DSGVTQTPKHLITATGQRVTLRCSPRSGDLSVYWYQQSLDQGLQFLIQYYNGEERAKGNILERFSAQQFPDLHSELNLSSLELGDSALYFCASSPSRERHGELFFGEGSRLTVL.

Written as DNA, the CDR3 is TGTGCCAGCAGCCCGATAACTAGCGGGTTCACAGATACGCAGTATTTT. It encodes CASSPITSGFTDTQYF. This chain links TRBV5-6 with TRBJ2-3; 9 nucleotides align to TRBD2. The CDR3 extends over 16 amino acids. After removal of 4 bases from V and 2 bases from J, the junction contained 8 bases not matched to a gene. Germline V lookup: CDR1 SGHDT, CDR2 YYEEEE.